Each of the 3 T cell receptor beta chains below was sequenced from the same sample in a study of T cells in localized non-small cell lung cancer. Libraries were prepared by immunoSEQ multiplex PCR; TCRdb keeps only in-frame clonotypes and omits some of them. The sample has over 3,500 clones; about 31% are singletons. The sequenced sample was lung tumor tissue, obtained before any cancer treatment. The receptors shown here come from a male donor aged 60 or older with stage I lung adenocarcinoma.

This clone was seen a few times. The gene calls are TRBV1 and TRBJ2-1; the table's TRBD2 call for D was not verified on the DNA. TRBV1 is an annotated pseudogene. This CDR3 has 15 amino acids. CDR3 region: CASSPSGLAGGRQFF. CDR3 nucleotide sequence: TGCGCCAGCAGCCCATCGGGACTAGCGGGGGGGCGGCAGTTCTTC.

This clone was detected once. The gene calls are TRBV4-1 and TRBJ2-6, with a possible D match to TRBD1 (5 bases). Germline-derived CDR1 and CDR2 are MGHRA and YSYEKL. CDR3 length: 17 residues. Trimming took off 0 bases at V and 2 bases at J, with 11 bases between the two ends. CDR3 residues: CASSQDLRGTGANVLTF. In nucleotides, the CDR3 is TGCGCCAGCAGCCAAGATCTTAGGGGTACTGGGGCCAACGTCCTGACTTTC.

The chain combines TRBV29-1 with TRBJ2-5, with 11 bases fitting TRBD1. V was pared by 1 base and J by 9 bases, with 10 bases of the junction left unmatched. The germline gives CDR1 SQVTM, CDR2 ANQGSEA. This CDR3 spans 15 amino acids. CDR3 region: CSVEGGTGGPRAQYF. In DNA, the CDR3 is TGCAGCGTTGAAGGCGGGACAGGGGGGCCCCGGGCCCAGTACTTC.